This TCR beta chain was obtained from a study of T-cell reconstitution after alpha-beta-depleted transplantation in children. Per germline, CDR1 LNHNV and CDR2 YYDKDF (reference sequence). The trim removed 5 bases at V and 4 bases at J, leaving 8 bases unmatched. This CDR3 spans 14 amino acids. Unique molecular identifiers were incorporated when the TCRbeta library was constructed. TCRdb reprocessed the PCR reads via MiXCR and lists one record per CDR3 protein. This table has roughly 590,000 distinct CDR3 sequences, around 16% appearing once. The TCR sequence derives from a human donor who donated a stem cell graft to a child with acute myeloid leukemia. The source material was PBMCs from the stem cell graft donor, sampled from the stem cell graft. This sequence joins TRBV15 and TRBJ2-7; 7 bases align to TRBD2. The CDR3 spells CATSRSREEYEQYF. The CDR3 region has the DNA TGTGCCACCAGCCGGAGTCGGGAGGAGTACGAGCAGTACTTC.